These 8 T cell receptor beta chains originate from one sample sequenced in a study of blood T cells in healthy people across ages. The second PCR ran about 6 to 12 cycles with a sample-barcoded 5' primer and J-beta primers. TCRdb redid the calling of the 5' RACE reads with MiXCR, one entry per CDR3 protein. The table includes some 760,000 distinct CDR3 sequences, 20% to 25% detected once. These sequences were also reported in another study, on T cells of mothers and their children.

Sequences were obtained from blood. The receptors here all came from a boy between 10 and 17 years old in good health.

V and J are TRBV5-1 and TRBJ2-7, with D maybe TRBD2 (6 bases). The CDR3 extends over 12 amino acids. In germline, CDR1 is SGHRS, CDR2 YFSETQ. V was shortened by 7 bases and J by 12 bases, with 20 bases between the two germline ends. CDR3 in DNA: TGCGCCAGCCGAAGGCCCAGAGGAGGGCGGTACTTC. Translation: CASRRPRGGRYF.

This clonotype was found a few times. The rearrangement uses TRBV6-5 and TRBJ2-4; the match to TRBD2 covers 7 bases. V was pared by 2 bases and J by 4 bases, with 5 bases of the junction left unmatched. In germline, CDR1 is MNHEY, CDR2 SVGAGI. This CDR3 spans 15 amino acids. CDR3: CASSYTAGEKNIQYF. In DNA, the CDR3 is TGTGCCAGCAGTTACACGGCGGGAGAAAAAAACATTCAGTACTTC.

This sequence joins TRBV28 and TRBJ2-3; D might be TRBD2 (6 bases). Germline V lookup: CDR1 MDHEN, CDR2 SYDVKM. Deletions cut 4 bases from V and 0 bases from J, with 14 bases between. This CDR3 is 16 amino acids long. CDR3 protein: CASSSPPLASTDTQYF. In nucleotides, the CDR3 is TGTGCCAGCAGTTCCCCGCCCCTAGCGAGCACAGATACGCAGTATTTT.

This clonotype was found many times. This chain uses TRBV28 with TRBJ2-7; D call uncertain. CDR3 length: 13 amino acids. The germline V gene has CDR1 MDHEN and CDR2 SYDVKM. Trimming pared 5 bases from V and 0 bases from J, leaving 8 bases between. The CDR3 here is CASSLPNSYEQYF. The CDR3, as DNA: TGTGCCAGCAGTCTCCCTAACTCCTACGAGCAGTACTTC.

This clonotype was seen a few times. The chain joins TRBV27 to TRBJ1-6; TRBD1 agrees at 7 bases. Germline CDR1 and CDR2: MNHEY and SMNVEV (reference sequence). This CDR3 has 16 residues. The J segment lost 6 bases and the V segment lost 2 bases, leaving 7 bases of the junction unmatched. The CDR3 is CASSLRRTGVNSPLHF. The CDR3 DNA reads TGTGCCAGCAGTTTAAGACGGACAGGAGTTAATTCACCCCTCCACTTT.

The DNA for the CDR3 is TGTGCCAGCAGCCCAACAGGGGGCGGGAATGAGCAGTTCTTC. Translated: CASSPTGGGNEQFF. The chain employs TRBV7-3 and TRBJ2-1; 9 bases agree with TRBD1. Germline assignment: CDR1 SGHTA and CDR2 FQGTGA. V lost 5 bases and J lost 7; bases outside the gene matches: 6. This CDR3 has 14 residues.

The chain is built from TRBV20-1 and TRBJ2-7; TRBD1 might be the D (6 bases). CDR1 is DFQATT, CDR2 SNEGSKA, per germline (reference sequence). The CDR3 loop spans 14 amino acids. Trimming shortened V by 6 bases and J by 0 bases, and 15 bases separated the two germline ends. The CDR3, as DNA: TGCAGTGCCGCGAACAGGGTCTACTCCTACGAGCAGTACTTC. Amino acid sequence: CSAANRVYSYEQYF.

The gene calls are TRBV5-5 and TRBJ2-5; tentative D call: TRBD2 (5 bases). The CDR3 is 13 amino acids. V lost 2 bases and J lost 7, with 12 bases in between. The germline CDR1 and CDR2 sequences are SGHKS and YYEKEE (reference sequence). CDR3 DNA sequence: TGTGCCAGCAGCTTTTGGATAGGAGGGACCCAGTACTTC. Encoded protein: CASSFWIGGTQYF.